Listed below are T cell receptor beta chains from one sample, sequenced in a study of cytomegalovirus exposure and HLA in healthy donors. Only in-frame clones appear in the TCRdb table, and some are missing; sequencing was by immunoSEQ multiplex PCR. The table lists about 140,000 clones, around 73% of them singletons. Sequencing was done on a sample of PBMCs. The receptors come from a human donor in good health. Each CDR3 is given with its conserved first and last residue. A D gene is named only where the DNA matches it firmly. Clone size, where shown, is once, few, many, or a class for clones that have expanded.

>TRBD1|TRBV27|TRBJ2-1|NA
TGTGCCAGCAGTTTGACAGGGACCACCAATGAGCAGTTCTTC
CASSLTGTTNEQFF
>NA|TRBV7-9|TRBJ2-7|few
TGTGCCAGCAGCTTAAACAGGGTTGGGGCGTACGAGCAGTACTTC
CASSLNRVGAYEQYF
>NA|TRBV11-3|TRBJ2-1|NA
TGTGCCAGCAGCTTAAGCAGTAGCTATGAGCAGTTCTTC
CASSLSSSYEQFF
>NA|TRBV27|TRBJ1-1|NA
TGTGCCAGCAGTTTAATGGCCCATGGCACTGAAGCTTTCTTT
CASSLMAHGTEAFF
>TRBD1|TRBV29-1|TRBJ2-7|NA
TGCAGCGCCACGGACAGGGAATACGAGCAGTACTTC
CSATDREYEQYF
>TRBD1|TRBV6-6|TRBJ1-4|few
TGTGCCAGCAGTTACGGACAGGGTGGGGAAAAACTGTTTTTT
CASSYGQGGEKLFF
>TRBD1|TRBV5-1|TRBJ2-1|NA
TGCGCCAGCTGCCCGGGACAGGGATCCTACAATGAGCAGTTCTTC
CASCPGQGSYNEQFF
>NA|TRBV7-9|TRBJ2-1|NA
TGTTCCAGCACCGAACACACCGGGATCATTAAGTACAATGAGCAGTTCTTC
CSSTEHTGIIKYNEQFF
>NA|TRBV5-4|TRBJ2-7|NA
TGTGCCAGCAGCTTGGGGAGATTGAGTGACGAGCAGTACTTC
CASSLGRLSDEQYF
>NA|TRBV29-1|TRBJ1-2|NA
TGCAGCGTTGGAGACAGATATGGCTACACCTTC
CSVGDRYGYTF
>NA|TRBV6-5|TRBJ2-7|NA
TGTGCCAGCAGCCCCCTAGCCGGAACCTACGAGCAGTACTTC
CASSPLAGTYEQYF